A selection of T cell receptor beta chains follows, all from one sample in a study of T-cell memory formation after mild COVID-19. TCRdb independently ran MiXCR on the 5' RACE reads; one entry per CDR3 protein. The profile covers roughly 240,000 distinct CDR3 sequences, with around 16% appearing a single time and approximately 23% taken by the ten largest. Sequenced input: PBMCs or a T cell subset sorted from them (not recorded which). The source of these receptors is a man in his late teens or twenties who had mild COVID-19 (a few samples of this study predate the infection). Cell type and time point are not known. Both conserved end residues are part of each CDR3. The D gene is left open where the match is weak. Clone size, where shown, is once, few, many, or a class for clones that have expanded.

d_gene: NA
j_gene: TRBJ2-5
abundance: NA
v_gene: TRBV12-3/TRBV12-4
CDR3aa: CASSRSYTQETQYF
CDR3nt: TGTGCCAGCAGTCGGTCCTACACCCAAGAGACCCAGTACTTC

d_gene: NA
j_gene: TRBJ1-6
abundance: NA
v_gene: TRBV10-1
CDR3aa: CASNDNNSPLHF
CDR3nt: TGCGCCAGCAACGATAATAATTCACCCCTCCACTTT

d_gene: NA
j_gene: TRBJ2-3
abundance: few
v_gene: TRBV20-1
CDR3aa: CSAGGPGTDTQYF
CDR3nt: TGCAGTGCTGGGGGACCGGGGACAGATACGCAGTATTTT

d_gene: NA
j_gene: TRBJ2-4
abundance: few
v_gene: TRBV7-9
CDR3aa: CASSLGPPGYF
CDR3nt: TGTGCCAGCAGCTTAGGACCCCCTGGCTACTTC

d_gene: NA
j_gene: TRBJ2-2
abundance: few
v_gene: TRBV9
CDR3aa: CASSVVEIGVGGSNTGELFF
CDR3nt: TGTGCCAGCAGCGTAGTGGAAATTGGTGTTGGGGGGAGCAACACCGGGGAGCTGTTTTTT

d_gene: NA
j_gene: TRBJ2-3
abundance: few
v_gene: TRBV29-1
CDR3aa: CSVGQSTDTQYF
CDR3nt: TGCAGCGTAGGACAGAGCACAGATACGCAGTATTTT

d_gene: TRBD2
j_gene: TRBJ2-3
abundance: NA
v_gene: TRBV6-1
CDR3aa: CASSEGLAGVDTQYF
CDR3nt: TGTGCCAGCAGTGAAGGGCTAGCGGGGGTAGATACGCAGTATTTT

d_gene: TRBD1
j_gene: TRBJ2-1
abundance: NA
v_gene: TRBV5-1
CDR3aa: CASSLSVTGEYNEQFF
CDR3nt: TGCGCCAGCAGCTTATCCGTGACAGGGGAGTACAATGAGCAGTTCTTC

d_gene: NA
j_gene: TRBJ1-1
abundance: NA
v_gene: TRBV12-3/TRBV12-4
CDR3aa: CASSWGGADTEAFF
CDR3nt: TGTGCCAGCAGTTGGGGGGGCGCGGACACTGAAGCTTTCTTT

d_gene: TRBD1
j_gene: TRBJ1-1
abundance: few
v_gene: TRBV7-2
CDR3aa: CASSLGQGAATEAFF
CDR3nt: TGTGCCAGCAGCTTGGGTCAGGGGGCCGCCACTGAAGCTTTCTTT

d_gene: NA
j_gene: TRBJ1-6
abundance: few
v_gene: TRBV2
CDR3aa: CASSPDRNNSPLHF
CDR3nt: TGTGCCAGCAGCCCCGACAGGAACAATTCACCCCTCCACTTT

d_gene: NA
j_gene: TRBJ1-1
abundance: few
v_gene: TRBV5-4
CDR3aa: CASSLQSPGSEAFF
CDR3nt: TGTGCCAGCAGCTTACAAAGCCCGGGGTCTGAAGCTTTCTTT

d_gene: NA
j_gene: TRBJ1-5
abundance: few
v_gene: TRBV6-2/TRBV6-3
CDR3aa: CASGGIPRNQPQHF
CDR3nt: TGTGCCAGCGGAGGCATACCACGCAATCAGCCCCAGCATTTT

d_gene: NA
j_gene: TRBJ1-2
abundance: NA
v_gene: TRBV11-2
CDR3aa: CASGPRESEGYTF
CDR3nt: TGTGCCAGCGGACCCAGGGAGAGTGAGGGCTACACCTTC

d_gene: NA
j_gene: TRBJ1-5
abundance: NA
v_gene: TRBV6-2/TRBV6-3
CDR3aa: CASLRGYNQPQHF
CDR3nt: TGTGCCAGTCTCCGGGGTTACAATCAGCCCCAGCATTTT

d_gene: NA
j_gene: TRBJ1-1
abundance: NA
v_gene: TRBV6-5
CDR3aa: CATRFAAEAFF
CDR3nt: TGTGCCACCCGGTTCGCGGCTGAAGCTTTCTTT

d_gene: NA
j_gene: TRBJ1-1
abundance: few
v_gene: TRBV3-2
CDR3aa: CASSRGRAEAFF
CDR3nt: TGTGCCAGCAGCCGGGGCAGGGCTGAAGCTTTCTTT

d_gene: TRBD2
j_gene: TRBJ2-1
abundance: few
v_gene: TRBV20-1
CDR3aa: CSARDPGLAGKVPYNEQFF
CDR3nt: TGCAGTGCTAGAGATCCGGGACTAGCGGGTAAGGTCCCCTACAATGAGCAGTTCTTC

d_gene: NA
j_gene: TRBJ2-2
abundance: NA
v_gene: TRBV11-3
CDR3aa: CASSSGTLNTGELFF
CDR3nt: TGTGCCAGCAGCTCTGGGACCTTGAACACCGGGGAGCTGTTTTTT

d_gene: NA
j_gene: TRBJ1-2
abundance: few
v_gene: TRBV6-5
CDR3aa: CASSYSEGSGYTF
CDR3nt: TGTGCCAGCAGTTACTCCGAGGGAAGTGGCTACACCTTC

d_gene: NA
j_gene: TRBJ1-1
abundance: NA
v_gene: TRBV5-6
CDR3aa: CASSLGSTRGWNTEAFF
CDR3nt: TGTGCCAGCAGCTTGGGGTCTACCCGCGGGTGGAACACTGAAGCTTTCTTT

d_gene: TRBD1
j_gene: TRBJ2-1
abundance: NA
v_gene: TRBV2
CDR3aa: CASKGQQYNEQFF
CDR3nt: TGTGCCAGCAAGGGACAGCAATACAATGAGCAGTTCTTC

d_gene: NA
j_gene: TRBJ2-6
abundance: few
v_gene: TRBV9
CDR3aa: CASSGPGSSGANVLTF
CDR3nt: TGTGCCAGCAGCGGACCCGGAAGCTCTGGGGCCAACGTCCTGACTTTC

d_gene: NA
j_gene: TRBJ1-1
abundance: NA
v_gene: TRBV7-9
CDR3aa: CASSLGNRAFF
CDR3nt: TGTGCCAGCAGCTTAGGGAACAGAGCTTTCTTT

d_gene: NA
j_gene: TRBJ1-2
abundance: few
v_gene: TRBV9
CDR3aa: CASSPREGSKGGYTF
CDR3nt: TGTGCCAGCAGCCCCCGTGAGGGATCTAAGGGTGGCTACACCTTC

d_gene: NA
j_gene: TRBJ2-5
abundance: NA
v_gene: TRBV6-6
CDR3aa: CASSYSMWRDLQETQYF
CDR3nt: TGTGCCAGCAGTTACTCGATGTGGCGGGACCTACAAGAGACCCAGTACTTC

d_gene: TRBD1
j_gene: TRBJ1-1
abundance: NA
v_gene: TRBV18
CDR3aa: CASSPIGTAGTEAFF
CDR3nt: TGTGCCAGCTCACCTATAGGGACAGCGGGCACTGAAGCTTTCTTT

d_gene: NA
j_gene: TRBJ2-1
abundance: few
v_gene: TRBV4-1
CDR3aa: CASSPRRDSGYNEQFF
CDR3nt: TGCGCCAGCAGCCCCAGAAGGGATAGCGGCTACAATGAGCAGTTCTTC

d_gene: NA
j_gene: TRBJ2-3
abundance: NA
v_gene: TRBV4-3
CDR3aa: CASSQETSGVSTDTQYF
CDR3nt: TGCGCCAGCAGCCAGGAGACTTCCGGGGTTTCCACAGATACGCAGTATTTT

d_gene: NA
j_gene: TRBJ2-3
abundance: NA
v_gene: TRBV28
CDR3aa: CASGGGTDTQYF
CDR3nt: TGTGCCAGCGGTGGAGGCACAGATACGCAGTATTTT

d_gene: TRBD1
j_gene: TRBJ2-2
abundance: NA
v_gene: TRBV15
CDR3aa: CATSSRTGWNTGELFF
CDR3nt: TGTGCCACCAGCTCCAGGACAGGGTGGAACACCGGGGAGCTGTTTTTT

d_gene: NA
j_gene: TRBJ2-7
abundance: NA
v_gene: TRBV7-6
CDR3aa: CASSLESGLSYEQYF
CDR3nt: TGTGCCAGCAGCTTAGAATCGGGACTCTCCTACGAGCAGTACTTC

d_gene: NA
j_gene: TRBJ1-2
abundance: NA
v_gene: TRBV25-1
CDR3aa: CASSEQNLYGYTF
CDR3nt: TGTGCCAGCAGTGAACAGAACCTCTATGGCTACACCTTC

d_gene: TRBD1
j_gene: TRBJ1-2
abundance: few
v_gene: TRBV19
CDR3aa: CASRLDRRYGYTF
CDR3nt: TGTGCCAGTAGATTGGACAGGCGCTATGGCTACACCTTC

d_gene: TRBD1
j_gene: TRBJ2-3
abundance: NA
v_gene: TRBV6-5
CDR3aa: CASSGTGPSTDTQYF
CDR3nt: TGTGCCAGCAGCGGGACAGGGCCTAGCACAGATACGCAGTATTTT

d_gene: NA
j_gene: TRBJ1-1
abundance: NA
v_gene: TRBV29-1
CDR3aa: CSVERGRATEAFF
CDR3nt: TGCAGCGTTGAACGGGGTAGGGCCACTGAAGCTTTCTTT

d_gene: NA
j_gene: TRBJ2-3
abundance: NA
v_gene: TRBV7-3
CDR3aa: CASSPPRTGGGDTQYF
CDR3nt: TGTGCCAGCAGCCCGCCTCGGACGGGGGGCGGCGATACGCAGTATTTT

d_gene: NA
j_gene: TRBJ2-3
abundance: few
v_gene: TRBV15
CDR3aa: CATSRDRTDTQYF
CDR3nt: TGTGCCACCAGCAGAGATAGAACAGATACGCAGTATTTT

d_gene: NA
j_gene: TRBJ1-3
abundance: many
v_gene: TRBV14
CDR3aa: CASSQAGAGNTIYF
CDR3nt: TGTGCCAGCAGCCAAGCGGGGGCTGGAAACACCATATATTTT

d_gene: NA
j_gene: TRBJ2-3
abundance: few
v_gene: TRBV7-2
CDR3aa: CAASGASVTDTQYF
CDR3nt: TGTGCCGCCAGCGGTGCTAGCGTCACAGATACGCAGTATTTT

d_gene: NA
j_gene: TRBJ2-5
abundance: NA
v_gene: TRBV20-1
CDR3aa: CSAPAGRTQYF
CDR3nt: TGCAGTGCCCCAGCAGGGCGGACCCAGTACTTC

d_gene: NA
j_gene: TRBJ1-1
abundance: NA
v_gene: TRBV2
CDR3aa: CASLGERDTEAFF
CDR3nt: TGTGCCAGCTTGGGAGAGCGTGACACTGAAGCTTTCTTT

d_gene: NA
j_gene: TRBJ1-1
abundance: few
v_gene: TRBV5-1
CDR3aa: CASSLEVPGVEAFF
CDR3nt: TGCGCCAGCAGCTTGGAGGTTCCAGGGGTGGAAGCTTTCTTT

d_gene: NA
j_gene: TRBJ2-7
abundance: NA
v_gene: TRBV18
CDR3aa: CASSPQREVDYEQYF
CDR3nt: TGTGCCAGCTCACCACAGAGAGAGGTTGACTACGAGCAGTACTTC

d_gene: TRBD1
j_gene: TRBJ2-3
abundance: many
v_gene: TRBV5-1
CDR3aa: CASSLEGTGEADTQYF
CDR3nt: TGCGCCAGCAGCTTGGAAGGGACAGGGGAGGCAGATACGCAGTATTTT

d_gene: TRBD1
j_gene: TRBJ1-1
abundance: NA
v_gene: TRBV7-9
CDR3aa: CASSGQGLNTEAFF
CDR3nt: TGTGCCAGCAGCGGACAGGGGCTGAACACTGAAGCTTTCTTT

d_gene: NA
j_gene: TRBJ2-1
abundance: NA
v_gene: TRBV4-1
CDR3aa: CASSQSWGENEQFF
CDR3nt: TGCGCCAGCAGCCAATCATGGGGGGAAAATGAGCAGTTCTTC

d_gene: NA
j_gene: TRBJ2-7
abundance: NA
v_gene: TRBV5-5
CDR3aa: CASSLGDTSEDEQYF
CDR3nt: TGTGCCAGCAGCTTGGGGGACACCTCCGAGGACGAGCAGTACTTC

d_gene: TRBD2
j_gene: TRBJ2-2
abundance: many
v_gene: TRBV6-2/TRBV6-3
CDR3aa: CASKQRGNGELFF
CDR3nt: TGTGCCAGCAAACAGCGGGGGAACGGGGAGCTGTTTTTT

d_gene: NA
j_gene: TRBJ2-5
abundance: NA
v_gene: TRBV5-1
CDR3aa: CASSLGATKEETQYF
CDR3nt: TGCGCCAGCAGCCTGGGGGCAACTAAGGAAGAGACCCAGTACTTC

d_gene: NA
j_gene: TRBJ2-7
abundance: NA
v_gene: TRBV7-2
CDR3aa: CASSFNAGHYEQYF
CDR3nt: TGTGCCAGCAGCTTCAATGCGGGACACTACGAGCAGTACTTC

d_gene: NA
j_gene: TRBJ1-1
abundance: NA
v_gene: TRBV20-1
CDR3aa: CSALWGAFF
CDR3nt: TGCAGTGCCCTCTGGGGGGCTTTCTTT

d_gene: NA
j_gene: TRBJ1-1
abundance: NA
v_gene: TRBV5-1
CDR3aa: CASSLAGYSAAFF
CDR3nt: TGCGCCAGCAGCTTGGCGGGGTATAGTGCGGCTTTCTTT

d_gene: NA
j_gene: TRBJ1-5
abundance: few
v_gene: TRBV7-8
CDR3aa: CASSLGTRDQHF
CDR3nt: TGTGCCAGCAGCCTAGGGACCCGGGACCAGCATTTT